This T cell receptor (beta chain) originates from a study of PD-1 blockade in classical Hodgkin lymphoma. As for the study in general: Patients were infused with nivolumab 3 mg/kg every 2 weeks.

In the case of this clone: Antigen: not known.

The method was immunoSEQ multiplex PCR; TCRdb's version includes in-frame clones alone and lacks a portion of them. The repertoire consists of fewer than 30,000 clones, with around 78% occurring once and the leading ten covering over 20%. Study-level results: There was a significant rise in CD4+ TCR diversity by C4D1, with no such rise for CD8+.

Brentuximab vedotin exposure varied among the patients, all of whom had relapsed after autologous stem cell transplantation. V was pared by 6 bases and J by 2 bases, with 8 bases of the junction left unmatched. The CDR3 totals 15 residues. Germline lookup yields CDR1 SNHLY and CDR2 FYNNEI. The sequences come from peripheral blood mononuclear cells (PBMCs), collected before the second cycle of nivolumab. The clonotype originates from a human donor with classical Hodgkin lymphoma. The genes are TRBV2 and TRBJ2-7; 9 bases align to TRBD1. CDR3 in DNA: TGTGCCAGCAGCGGATTGGGACAGGGAGCCTACGAGCAGTACTTC. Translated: CASSGLGQGAYEQYF.